This T cell receptor beta chain comes out of a study of regulatory T cells in long-lasting Graves disease. Time point noted: persistent/refractory GD, antithyroid drugs over 5 years with positive TRAb. Researchers made the TCR library from RNA that was extracted from PBMCs. This CDR3 is built from 15 residues. Trimming removed 7 bases from V and 0 bases from J; junction bases left unmatched: 5. CDR1 and CDR2 (germline): LNHDA, SQIVND (reference sequence). Arm-PCR with iRepertoire HTBI primers amplified the CDR3 regions for these TCR beta libraries. TCRdb reprocessed the multiplex PCR reads via MiXCR and lists one record per CDR3 protein. Among 650,000 to 700,000 distinct CDR3 sequences listed, around 30% were seen once. This clonotype was counted a few times.

This chain uses TRBV19 with TRBJ2-2; TRBD1 aligns across 7 bases. The sample in question was peripheral blood mononuclear cells (PBMCs), obtained when the disease was refractory, from a patient treated with antithyroid drugs. The TCR originated in a female donor with Graves disease. DNA for the CDR3: TGTGCCAGTACCCGACAGGGAACGAACACCGGGGAGCTGTTTTTT. It encodes CASTRQGTNTGELFF.